Presented here are 23 T cell receptor beta chains from one specimen sequenced in a study of neoadjuvant anti-PD-1 for oral cavity cancer. Time point denoted: after neoadjuvant nivolumab, at surgical resection. Here immunoSEQ multiplex PCR was the method, and the copy in TCRdb shows in-frame clones only, minus some. Among approximately 30,000 clones listed, about 80% were seen once. Sequenced here: PBMCs, sampled after nivolumab (anti-PD-1) treatment. The receptors originated from a person aged 40 to 85 with oral cavity squamous cell carcinoma.

This clone has only a few counts. This chain uses TRBV5-4 with TRBJ2-7; possible D gene TRBD1, 7 bases. V gave up 0 bases and J gave up 0 bases, with 13 bases separating them. In germline, CDR1 is SGHNT, CDR2 YYREEE (reference sequence). The CDR3 is made up of 16 amino acids. The CDR3 spells CASSLDQGGISYEQYF. Here the CDR3 DNA reads TGTGCCAGCAGCTTGGACCAGGGGGGAATCTCCTACGAGCAGTACTTC.

The CDR3 bases are TGTGCCTCCGGCTACGAGCAGTACTTC. This codes for CASGYEQYF. The chain couples TRBV6-1 to TRBJ2-7; no firm D call. The V gene's germline CDR1 is MNHNS and CDR2 SASEGT. The CDR3 length is 9 residues. V lost 11 bases to trimming and J lost 3 bases, with 5 bases between them.

The chain recombines TRBV29-1 with TRBJ1-1; the D is unclear. Looked up from germline, CDR1 is SQVTM and CDR2 is ANQGSEA. The CDR3 contains 14 residues. The V and J ends lost 2 bases and 1 base respectively, with 11 bases between them. The CDR3 coding sequence is TGCAGCGTTGAAACCGGGTCACGGAACACTGAAGCTTTCTTT. Translation gives CSVETGSRNTEAFF.

DNA for the CDR3: TGTGCCATCAGCTCCGGGACAGGGGTTTACAATGAGCAGTTCTTC. Residues: CAISSGTGVYNEQFF. The rearrangement links TRBV10-3 to TRBJ2-1; 10 nucleotides line up with TRBD1. CDR1 ENHRY and CDR2 SYGVKD come from the germline V gene. The ends lost 6 bases at V and 4 bases at J; junction bases unmatched: 6. The CDR3 is 15 residues long.

This clone was detected a few times. CDR3 DNA sequence: TGTGCCAGCGAGGGGGAAGGTAGGACAGATACGCAGTATTTT. The encoded protein is CASEGEGRTDTQYF. This chain uses TRBV7-2 with TRBJ2-3; a possible D gene is TRBD1 (6 bases). The germline CDR1 and CDR2 sequences are SGHTA and FQGNSA. V was clipped by 8 bases and J by 3 bases, with 15 bases between them. The CDR3 spans 14 residues. Full variable domain (missing parts from reference TRBV7-2 and TRBJ2-3): GAGVSQSPSNKVTEKGKDVELRCDPISGHTALYWYRQSLGQGLEFLIYFQGNSAPDKSGLPSDRFSAERTGGSVSTLTIQRTQQEDSAVYLCASEGEGRTDTQYFGPGTRLTVL.

This chain joins TRBV5-5 and TRBJ2-5, with TRBD1 identical over 9 bases. Germline V lookup: CDR1 SGHKS, CDR2 YYEKEE (reference sequence). V gave up 2 bases and J gave up 3 bases; unmatched junction bases: 2. The CDR3 length is 14 residues. Here the CDR3 reads CASSLGTGKETQYF. CDR3 bases: TGTGCCAGCAGCTTAGGGACAGGGAAAGAGACCCAGTACTTC.

The chain is built from TRBV19 and TRBJ2-3; D possibly corresponds to TRBD2 (6 bases). The V gene lost 1 base and the J gene lost 1 base, with 12 bases spanning the gap. Germline-derived CDR1 and CDR2 are LNHDA and SQIVND (reference sequence). This CDR3 contains 16 residues. The CDR3 protein is CASSIGGGGGTDTQYF. The CDR3 DNA is TGTGCCAGTAGTATAGGTGGGGGAGGAGGCACAGATACGCAGTATTTT.

V is TRBV6-6 and J is TRBJ1-2; TRBD1 matches at 11 bases. The CDR3 covers 16 residues. Per the germline V gene, CDR1 is MNHNY and CDR2 is SVGAGI (reference sequence). V gave up 6 bases and J gave up 4 bases; unmatched junction bases: 10. The CDR3 bases are TGTGCCAGCAGGCGGGACAGGGGGTCCTCTGGCTATGGCTACACCTTC. Amino acid sequence: CASRRDRGSSGYGYTF.

The rearrangement links TRBV9 to TRBJ2-3, with D hard to call. CDR3 length: 12 residues. The germline V gene encodes CDR1 SGDLS and CDR2 YYNGEE. V lost 0 bases and J 5 bases, leaving 4 bases between the germline ends. The chain's CDR3 is CASSVVGDTQYF. The CDR3 DNA is TGTGCCAGCAGCGTAGTCGGAGATACGCAGTATTTT.

V usage is TRBV5-4 and J usage is TRBJ2-2; possible D gene TRBD1, 6 bases. The V gene's germline CDR1 is SGHNT and CDR2 YYREEE (reference sequence). CDR3 length: 12 residues. The V and J ends lost 4 bases and 10 bases respectively, with 11 bases between them. The CDR3 here is CASSPQGTELFF. CDR3 DNA: TGTGCCAGCAGCCCACAGGGTACGGAGCTGTTTTTT.

The chain uses TRBV10-2 and TRBJ1-2; D gene unclear. With 0 bases removed from V and 11 bases from J, the gap between germline ends came to 13 bases. Per germline, CDR1 WSHSY and CDR2 SAAADI. The CDR3 sequence is 13 residues long. The CDR3 DNA reads as TGCGCCAGCAGTGAGTCGAGCACGCCCCCATACACCTTC. It specifies CASSESSTPPYTF.

The chain uses TRBV27 and TRBJ2-6, with D unresolved. The CDR3 runs 13 residues. Looked up from germline, CDR1 is MNHEY and CDR2 is SMNVEV (reference sequence). Trimming stripped 11 bases from V and 4 bases from J, with 12 bases between. CDR3 in DNA: TGTGCCGTGGCAGTTCAAGGGGCCAACGTCCTGACTTTC. Residues: CAVAVQGANVLTF.

The rearrangement uses TRBV19 and TRBJ2-1; 9 bases match TRBD1. This CDR3 has 15 residues. V lost 3 bases to trimming and J lost 6 bases; unmatched junction nucleotides: 6. CDR1 is LNHDA and CDR2 is SQIVND in the germline V gene (reference sequence). The CDR3 sequence: CASSIQGTGLNEQFF. The DNA for the CDR3 is TGTGCCAGTAGTATTCAAGGGACAGGGCTCAATGAGCAGTTCTTC.

The chain joins TRBV5-1 to TRBJ2-5, with 8 bases lining up with TRBD1. Losses at the gene ends were 4 bases for V and 4 bases for J; bases not matched to a gene: 9. CDR1 SGHRS and CDR2 YFSETQ come from the germline V gene. CDR3 length: 15 residues. The DNA for the CDR3 is TGCGCCAGCAGCCGTGGAGCAGGGGGCATAGAGACCCAGTACTTC. Amino acids: CASSRGAGGIETQYF.

The J gene is TRBJ1-6, the V gene TRBV6-1, with no clear D. This CDR3 contains 15 residues. Germline CDR1 and CDR2: MNHNS and SASEGT. With 8 bases removed from V and 7 bases from J, the gap between germline ends came to 18 bases. The CDR3 spells CASLSSRVGNSPLHF. CDR3 sequence (DNA): TGTGCCAGCCTTTCTTCTAGGGTTGGAAATTCACCCCTCCACTTT.

The rearrangement joins TRBV6-1 to TRBJ2-3, with D maybe TRBD1 (8 bases). V shed 4 bases and J shed 2 bases, with 16 bases lying between them. Per the germline V gene, CDR1 is MNHNS and CDR2 is SASEGT. CDR3 size: 16 residues. CDR3 nucleotide sequence: TGTGCCAGCAGTGCGTTAACAGGGGGGGACACAGATACGCAGTATTTT. Translated, it gives CASSALTGGDTDTQYF.

This clone was seen a handful of times. The chain is built from TRBV5-1 and TRBJ2-6; D ambiguous. The CDR3 loop spans 16 amino acids. The germline gives CDR1 SGHRS, CDR2 YFSETQ. Trimming shortened V by 0 bases and J by 0 bases, and 7 bases separated the two germline ends. The CDR3 sequence is CASSLEQRSGANVLTF. The CDR3 DNA follows: TGCGCCAGCAGCTTGGAGCAGCGCTCTGGGGCCAACGTCCTGACTTTC.

The chain employs TRBV6-6 and TRBJ2-5; D possibly matches TRBD1 or TRBD2 (7 bases each). Germline V gene data show CDR1 as MNHNY and CDR2 as SVGAGI (reference sequence). This CDR3 region has 16 residues. The ends were cut back, 6 bases at V and 4 bases at J, with 21 bases in the middle. This CDR3 reads CASSRVSGGAGETQYF. The DNA for the CDR3 is TGTGCCAGCAGCCGGGTGTCAGGGGGGGCCGGAGAGACCCAGTACTTC.

The rearrangement joins TRBV5-4 to TRBJ2-5; D is possibly TRBD1 (6 bases). The CDR3 extends over 14 amino acids. In germline, CDR1 is SGHNT, CDR2 YYREEE (reference sequence). V was clipped by 4 bases and J by 4 bases, with 14 bases between them. This CDR3 is CASSPQGTGETQYF. DNA of the CDR3: TGTGCCAGCAGCCCCCAGGGGACGGGAGAGACCCAGTACTTC.

V gene TRBV27 combines with J gene TRBJ1-4; the match to TRBD1 covers 11 bases. Germline-derived CDR1 and CDR2 are MNHEY and SMNVEV (reference sequence). This CDR3 is 15 amino acids long. Trimming at V came to 3 bases and at J to 7 bases, leaving 4 bases not matched to a gene. Written as DNA, the CDR3 is TGTGCCAGCAGTTTCCCGGGACAGGGGGGTGAAAAACTGTTTTTT. Translating it yields CASSFPGQGGEKLFF.

This clone was recorded once. J is TRBJ2-7 and V is TRBV27; the match to TRBD1 covers 9 bases. The CDR3 consists of 15 residues. The J segment lost 5 bases and the V segment lost 6 bases, leaving 11 bases of the junction unmatched. Germline values: CDR1 MNHEY, CDR2 SMNVEV (reference sequence). CDR3 sequence (DNA): TGTGCCAGCAGCCCTGGGACAGGGTTTGTCAACGAGCAGTACTTC. This translates into CASSPGTGFVNEQYF.

CDR3 DNA sequence: TGCAGCGTTCCAGAACAGGGGGCGCAGGGCTACACCTTC. This gives the protein CSVPEQGAQGYTF. The chain links TRBV29-1 to TRBJ1-2, with 9 positions matching TRBD1. J gave up 8 bases and V 5 bases, and 9 bases lay outside the gene matches. This CDR3 contains 13 residues. Germline V gene sequence: CDR1 SQVTM, CDR2 ANQGSEA.

The chain recombines TRBV15 with TRBJ2-7, with D possibly being TRBD1 (6 bases). The germline gives CDR1 LNHNV, CDR2 YYDKDF (reference sequence). The CDR3 spans 15 residues. Trimming took 0 bases from V and 0 from J, leaving 9 bases between them. The CDR3 bases are TGTGCCACCAGCAGAGATAGGGGGACCTCCTACGAGCAGTACTTC. Translating gives CATSRDRGTSYEQYF.